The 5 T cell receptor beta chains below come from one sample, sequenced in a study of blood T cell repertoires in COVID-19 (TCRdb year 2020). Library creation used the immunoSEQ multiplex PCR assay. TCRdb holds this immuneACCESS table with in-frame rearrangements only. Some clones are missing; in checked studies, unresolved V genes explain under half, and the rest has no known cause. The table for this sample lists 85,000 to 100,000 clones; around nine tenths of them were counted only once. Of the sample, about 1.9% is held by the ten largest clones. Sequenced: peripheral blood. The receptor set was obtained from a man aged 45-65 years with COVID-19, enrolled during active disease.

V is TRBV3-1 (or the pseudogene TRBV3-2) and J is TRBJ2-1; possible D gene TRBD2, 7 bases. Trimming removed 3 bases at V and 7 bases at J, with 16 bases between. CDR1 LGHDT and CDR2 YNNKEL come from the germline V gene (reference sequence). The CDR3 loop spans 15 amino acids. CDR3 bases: TGTGCCAGCAGCCATGCGGGGGCCGCCATAAATGAGCAGTTCTTC. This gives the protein CASSHAGAAINEQFF.

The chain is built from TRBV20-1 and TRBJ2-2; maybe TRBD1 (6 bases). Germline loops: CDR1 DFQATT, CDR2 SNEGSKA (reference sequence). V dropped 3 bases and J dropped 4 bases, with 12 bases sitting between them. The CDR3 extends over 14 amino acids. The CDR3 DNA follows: TGCAGTGCTAGTGGGGGCTTTGGCACCGGGGAGCTGTTTTTT. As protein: CSASGGFGTGELFF.

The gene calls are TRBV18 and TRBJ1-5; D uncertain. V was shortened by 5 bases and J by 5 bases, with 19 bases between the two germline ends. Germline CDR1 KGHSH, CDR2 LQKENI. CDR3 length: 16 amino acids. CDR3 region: CASSYGSLVADQPQHF. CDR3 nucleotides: TGTGCCAGCTCATATGGATCTTTGGTCGCGGATCAGCCCCAGCATTTT.

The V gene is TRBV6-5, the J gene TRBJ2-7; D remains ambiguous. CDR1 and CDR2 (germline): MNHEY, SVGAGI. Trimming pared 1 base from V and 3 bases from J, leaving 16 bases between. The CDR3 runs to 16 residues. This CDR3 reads CASSYYPLDVSYEQYF. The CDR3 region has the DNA TGTGCCAGCAGTTACTACCCCCTAGATGTAAGCTACGAGCAGTACTTC.

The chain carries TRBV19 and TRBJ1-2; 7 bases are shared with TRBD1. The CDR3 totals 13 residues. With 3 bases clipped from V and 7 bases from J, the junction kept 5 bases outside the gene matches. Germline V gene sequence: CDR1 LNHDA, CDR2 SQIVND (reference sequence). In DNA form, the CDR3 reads TGTGCCAGTAGTATCGACAGGGCGACTGGCTACACCTTC. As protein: CASSIDRATGYTF.